This T cell receptor (beta chain) was profiled in a study of OX40 agonist ivuxolimab in advanced cancers. Regarding the research as a whole: Ivuxolimab, which targeted the costimulatory receptor OX40 (CD134), was an agonistic, fully human IgG2 monoclonal antibody. Intravenous ivuxolimab was administered to patients every 2 weeks at six dose levels: 0.01, 0.1, 0.3, 1.5, 3 and 10 mg/kg. Of the approximately 53 patients in dose escalation, around 19 had hepatocellular carcinoma, some 15 had melanoma, 9 had renal cell carcinoma and 9 had head and neck cancer. In the dose-escalation cohort, 65% to 90% of patients were male, and the mean age was approximately 60 years, with a range of 23 to 79. Prior anti-PD-1, anti-PD-L1 or anti-CTLA-4 therapy was permitted, and checkpoint inhibitors had been received by roughly two fifths of dose-escalation patients. Partial responses occurred in three dose-escalation patients: two with cutaneous melanoma and one with hepatocellular carcinoma. The point of sequencing TCRbeta in the periphery was to test whether ivuxolimab changed TCR sequence diversity and drove clonal T-cell expansion. The paper covers the monotherapy dose-escalation part of the phase I ivuxolimab trial, which included N ≈ 50 patients.

Results and caveats for the whole study, not just this receptor: Low levels of normalized T-cell clonal expansion were also seen in some nonresponding patients. After ivuxolimab, more expanded clones were found on average in CD8+ T cells than in CD4+ T cells. In the 0.1-3.0 mg/kg groups, partial responders had among the lowest normalized peripheral clonal expansion, particularly in CD8+ T cells. The antigen specificity of the peripheral T cells that underwent clonal expansion was not determined. At doses from 0.1 to 3.0 mg/kg, clonal expansion was seen in both CD4+ and CD8+ blood T cells between baseline and week 6.

Genomic DNA was isolated from the sorted cells so that the TCRbeta CDR3 region could be sequenced. The immunoSEQ Assay was used for sequencing of TCRbeta CDR3 regions. What TCRdb holds here is the immuneACCESS table cut down to in-frame rearrangements. Part of the clones is not present; checked against another copy, under half of the missing clones reflect an unresolved V gene, and the others are unexplained. This sample is represented by 150,000 to 170,000 clones; approximately 94% of them were singletons. Together, the top ten hold around 0.28% of the sample. Patients with autoimmune disease history or receiving systemic immunosuppression were excluded from the trial. In every dose cohort, peripheral blood was drawn for TCR sequencing at baseline, cycle 4 day 1, and cycle 7 day 1. Samples were obtained from an open-label, multicenter, first-in-human phase I dose-escalation trial of ivuxolimab. Adults with locally advanced or metastatic head and neck squamous cell, hepatocellular, melanoma or renal cell carcinoma were enrolled in the trial. Before TCR sequencing, CD4+ T cells and CD8+ T cells were sorted from peripheral blood as separate populations.

Details on this clone: Its antigen remains unidentified. One base away there is no much larger clone; base qualities are not given.

The germline V gene encodes CDR1 MNHEY and CDR2 SMNVEV (reference sequence). Trimming removed 2 bases from V and 3 bases from J, leaving 8 bases between the germline ends. The CDR3 goes from the cysteine to the phenylalanine over 14 residues. The DNA shown is the 42-base CDR3, in frame from base 1. This specimen consisted of CD4+ or CD8+ T cells sorted from blood, obtained in a trial of the OX40 agonist ivuxolimab. This chain is built from TRBV27 and TRBJ1-5; the D region possibly corresponds to TRBD1 (6 bases align). The TCR was taken from an adult with an advanced solid tumor such as melanoma, head and neck, liver or kidney cancer. The CDR3 region reads CASSLRGANQPQHF. At the DNA level, the sequence is TGTGCCAGCAGTTTAAGGGGGGCCAATCAGCCCCAGCATTTT.